The 3 T cell receptor beta chains listed next were all sequenced from one sample in a study of identical twins (TCRdb year 2016). Library prep was done by 5' RACE. Sequencer: Illumina HiSeq 2000. TCRdb passed the public sequencing reads through fastp at Q25 and MiXCR, retaining productive beta sequences. CDR3 protein duplicates are merged, each entry listing the most common genes and DNA. In all, the sample holds fewer than 250,000 distinct CDR3 sequences, and about a tenth of those were seen once. The biggest ten clones account for 5% to 6% of the sample. The sample was memory (CD45RO+) T cells sorted from blood. The intended sense of this specimen's cell subset or site label: CD45RO+ enriched T cells. Receptors were obtained from a woman aged 18-29 years in good health.

This clonotype came up a few times. The chain joins TRBV11-2 to TRBJ1-1, with a possible D match to TRBD1 (6 bases). CDR3 size: 16 residues. CDR1 is SGHAT and CDR2 is FQNNGV in the germline V gene. V lost 3 bases and J 1 base, leaving 15 bases between the germline ends. The CDR3 DNA is TGTGCCAGCAGCTTGACTCCAGCCAGGGGGAACACTGAAGCTTTCTTT. Translation: CASSLTPARGNTEAFF.

The table lists this clonotype with many counts. The chain combines TRBV20-1 with TRBJ1-6; a possible D gene is TRBD1 (5 bases). The V gene lost 4 bases and the J gene lost 2 bases, with 12 bases spanning the gap. Germline V gene data show CDR1 as DFQATT and CDR2 as SNEGSKA (reference sequence). This CDR3 is built from 15 residues. The CDR3 sequence: CSANEGFTYNSPLHF. CDR3 coding DNA: TGCAGTGCTAATGAGGGGTTCACCTATAATTCACCCCTCCACTTT.

This clonotype appeared a few times. The chain employs TRBV6-2 or TRBV6-3 and TRBJ1-1, with unresolved D. CDR1 and CDR2 from the germline V gene are MNHEY and SVGEGT. Between the trimmed V and J ends, which lost 4 bases and 6 bases, there was a span of 21 bases. The CDR3 is made up of 16 amino acids. CDR3 nucleotide sequence: TGTGCCAGCAGTTCCTCGCTCATCATACGGTATCCTGAAGCTTTCTTT. Translated: CASSSSLIIRYPEAFF.